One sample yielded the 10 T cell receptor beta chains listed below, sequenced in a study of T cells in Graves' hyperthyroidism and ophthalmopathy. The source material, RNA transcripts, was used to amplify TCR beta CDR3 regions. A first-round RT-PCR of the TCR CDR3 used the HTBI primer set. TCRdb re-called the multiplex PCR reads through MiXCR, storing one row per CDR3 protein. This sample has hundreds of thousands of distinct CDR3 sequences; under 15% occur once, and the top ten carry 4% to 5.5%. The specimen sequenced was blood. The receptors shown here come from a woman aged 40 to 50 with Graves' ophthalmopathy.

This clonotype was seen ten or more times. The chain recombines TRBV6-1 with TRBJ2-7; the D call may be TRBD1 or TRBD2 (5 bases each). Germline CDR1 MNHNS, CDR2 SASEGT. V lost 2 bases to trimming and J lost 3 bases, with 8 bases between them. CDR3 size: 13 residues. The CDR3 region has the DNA TGTGCCAGCAGTGAAATGGGGGTCTACGAGCAGTACTTC. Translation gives CASSEMGVYEQYF.

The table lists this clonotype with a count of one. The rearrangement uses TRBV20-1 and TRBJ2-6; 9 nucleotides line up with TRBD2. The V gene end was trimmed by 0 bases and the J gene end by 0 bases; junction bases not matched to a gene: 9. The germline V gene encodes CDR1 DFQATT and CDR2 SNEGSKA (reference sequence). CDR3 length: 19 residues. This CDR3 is CSARDLRGGAGSGANVLTF. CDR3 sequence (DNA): TGCAGTGCTAGAGATCTTCGCGGGGGGGCCGGCTCTGGGGCCAACGTCCTGACTTTC.

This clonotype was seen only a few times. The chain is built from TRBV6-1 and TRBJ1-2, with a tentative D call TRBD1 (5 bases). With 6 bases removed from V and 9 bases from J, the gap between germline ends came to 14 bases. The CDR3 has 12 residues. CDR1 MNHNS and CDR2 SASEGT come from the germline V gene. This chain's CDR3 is CASSLGARSYTF. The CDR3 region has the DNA TGTGCCAGCAGCCTAGGGGCCAGGAGCTACACCTTC.

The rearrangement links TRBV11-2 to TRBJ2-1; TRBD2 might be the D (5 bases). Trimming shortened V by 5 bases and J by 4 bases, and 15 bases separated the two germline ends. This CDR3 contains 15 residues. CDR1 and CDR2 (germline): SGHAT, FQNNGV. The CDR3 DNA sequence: TGTGCCAGCAGCCTAAGGTCTAGCCGTTACAATGAGCAGTTCTTC. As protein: CASSLRSSRYNEQFF.

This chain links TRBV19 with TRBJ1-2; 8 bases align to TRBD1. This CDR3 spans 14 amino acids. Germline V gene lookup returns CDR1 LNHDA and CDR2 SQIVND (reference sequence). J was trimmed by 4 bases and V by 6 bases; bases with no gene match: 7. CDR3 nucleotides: TGTGCCAGTAGGACGACAGGGGTCAGCTATGGCTACACCTTC. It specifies CASRTTGVSYGYTF.

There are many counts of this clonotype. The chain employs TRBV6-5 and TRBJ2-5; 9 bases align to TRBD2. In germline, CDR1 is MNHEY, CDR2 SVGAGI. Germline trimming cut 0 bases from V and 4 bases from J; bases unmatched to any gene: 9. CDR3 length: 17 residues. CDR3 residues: CASSYSVSGSWGETQYF. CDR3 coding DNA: TGTGCCAGCAGTTACTCGGTTAGCGGGAGTTGGGGAGAGACCCAGTACTTC.

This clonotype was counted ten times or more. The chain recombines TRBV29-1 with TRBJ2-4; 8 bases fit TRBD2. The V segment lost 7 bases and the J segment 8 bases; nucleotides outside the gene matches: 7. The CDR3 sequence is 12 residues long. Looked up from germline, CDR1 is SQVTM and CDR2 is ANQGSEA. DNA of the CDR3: TGCAGCGCAAGCGGGAGCCTGGACATTCAGTACTTC. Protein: CSASGSLDIQYF.

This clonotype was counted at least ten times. The CDR3 protein is CASSYIAFGQDYGYTF. The CDR3 coding sequence is TGTGCCAGCAGTTACATAGCCTTCGGGCAGGACTATGGCTACACCTTC. V is TRBV6-5 and J is TRBJ1-2; no clear D. Germline CDR1 reads MNHEY; CDR2 reads SVGAGI. The length of the CDR3 is 16 residues. The germline V and J ends were trimmed by 2 bases and 3 bases, with 16 bases remaining between them.

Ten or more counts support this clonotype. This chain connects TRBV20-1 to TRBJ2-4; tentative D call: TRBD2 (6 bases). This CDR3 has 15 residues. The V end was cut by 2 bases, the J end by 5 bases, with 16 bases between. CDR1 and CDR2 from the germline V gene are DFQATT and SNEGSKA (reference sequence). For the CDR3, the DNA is TGCAGTGCTAGAAGGTCGGGAGCGGTCGAAAACATTCAGTACTTC. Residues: CSARRSGAVENIQYF.

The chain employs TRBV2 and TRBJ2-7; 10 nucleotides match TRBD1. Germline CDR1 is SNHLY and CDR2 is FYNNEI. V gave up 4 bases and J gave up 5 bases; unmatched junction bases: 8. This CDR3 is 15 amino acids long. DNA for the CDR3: TGTGCCAGCAGTGTGGCGGGACAGGGGTTCAACGAGCAGTACTTC. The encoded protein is CASSVAGQGFNEQYF.